The entry below describes one T cell receptor beta chain. Antigen: not known. Vbeta (60) and Jbeta (13) primers were used in the PCR. The table came from immunoSEQ multiplex PCR; TCRdb's copy has only in-frame clones and leaves some out. This listing includes more than 100,000 clones. The data belong to a study of cytomegalovirus exposure and HLA in healthy donors. The germline V and J ends were trimmed by 2 bases and 5 bases, with 9 bases remaining between them. There are 13 residues in the CDR3. Per germline, CDR1 MDHEN and CDR2 SYDVKM. The study's findings and limits: In a later analysis, specific HLA alleles were associated with approximately 17,000 TCR beta sequences at a 0.05 false discovery rate. A later analysis reportedly found fewer N-insertions in an Asian-associated ancestry cluster than the roughly 670-donor mean. Available immune exposure information was restricted to CMV serostatus only. Whilst most TCR sequences proved rare, a subset of public TCRs occurred across many donors.

Sequencing input: PBMCs. The TCR originated in a man between 18 and 35 years old in good health and CMV-seronegative. The chain uses TRBV28 and TRBJ2-5; D is possibly TRBD1 (5 bases). CDR3 amino acids: CASSLTGWETQYF. CDR3 DNA: TGTGCCAGCAGTTTAACAGGCTGGGAGACCCAGTACTTC. Variable domain in full (rest from reference TRBV28 and TRBJ2-5): DVKVTQSSRYLVKRTGEKVFLECVQDMDHENMFWYRQDPGLGLRLIYFSYDVKMKEKGDIPEGYSVSREKKERFSLILESASTNQTSMYLCASSLTGWETQYFGPGTRLLVL.